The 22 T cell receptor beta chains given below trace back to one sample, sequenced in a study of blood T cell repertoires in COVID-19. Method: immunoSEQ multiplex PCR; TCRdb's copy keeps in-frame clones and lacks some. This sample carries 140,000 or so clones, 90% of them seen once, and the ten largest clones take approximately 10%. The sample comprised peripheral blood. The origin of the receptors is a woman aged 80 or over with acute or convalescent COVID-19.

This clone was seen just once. This chain's CDR3 is CASSLTTGNYGYTF. The CDR3 DNA reads as TGCGCCAGCAGCTTAACGACAGGGAACTATGGCTACACCTTC. The V gene is TRBV5-1, the J gene TRBJ1-2, with 7 nucleotides matching TRBD1. There are 14 residues in the CDR3. Per the germline V gene, CDR1 is SGHRS and CDR2 is YFSETQ. V dropped 2 bases and J dropped 2; count of bases not matched to a gene: 3.

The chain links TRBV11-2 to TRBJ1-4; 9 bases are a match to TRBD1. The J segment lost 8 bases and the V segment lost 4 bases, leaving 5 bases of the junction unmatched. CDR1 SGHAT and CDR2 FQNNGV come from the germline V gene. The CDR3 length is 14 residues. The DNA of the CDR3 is TGTGCCAGCAGCTCCACAGGGGGCGGCGAAAAACTGTTTTTT. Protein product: CASSSTGGGEKLFF.

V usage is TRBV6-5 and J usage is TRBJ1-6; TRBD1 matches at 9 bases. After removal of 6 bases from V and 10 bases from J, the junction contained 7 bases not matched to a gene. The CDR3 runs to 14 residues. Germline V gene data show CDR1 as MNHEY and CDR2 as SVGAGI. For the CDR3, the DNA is TGTGCCAGCAGCCCGGGACAGGGAAGGTCACCCCTCCACTTT. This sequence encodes CASSPGQGRSPLHF.

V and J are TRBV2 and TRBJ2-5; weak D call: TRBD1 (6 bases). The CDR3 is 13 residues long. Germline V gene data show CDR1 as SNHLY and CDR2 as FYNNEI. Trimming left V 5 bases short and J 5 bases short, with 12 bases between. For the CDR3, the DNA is TGTGCCAGCAGTCCAGGGGTATTTGAGACCCAGTACTTC. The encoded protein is CASSPGVFETQYF. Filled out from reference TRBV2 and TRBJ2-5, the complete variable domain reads EPEVTQTPSHQVTQMGQEVILRCVPISNHLYFYWYRQILGQKVEFLVSFYNNEISEKSEIFDDQFSVERPDGSNFTLKIRSTKLEDSAMYFCASSPGVFETQYFGPGTRLLVL.

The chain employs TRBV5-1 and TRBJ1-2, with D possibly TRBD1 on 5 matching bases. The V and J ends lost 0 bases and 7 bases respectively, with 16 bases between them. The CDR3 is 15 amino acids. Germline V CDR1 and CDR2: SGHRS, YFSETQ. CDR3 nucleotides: TGCGCCAGCAGCTTGGGAAGGGGCGCGCCCCTTGGCTACACCTTC. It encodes CASSLGRGAPLGYTF.

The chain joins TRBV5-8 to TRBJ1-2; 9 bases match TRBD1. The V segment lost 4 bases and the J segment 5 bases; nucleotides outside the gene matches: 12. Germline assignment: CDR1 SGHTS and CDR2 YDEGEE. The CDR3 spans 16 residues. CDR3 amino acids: CASSLSGDRVLYGYTF. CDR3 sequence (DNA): TGTGCCAGCAGCCTTTCCGGGGACAGGGTTTTATATGGCTACACCTTC.

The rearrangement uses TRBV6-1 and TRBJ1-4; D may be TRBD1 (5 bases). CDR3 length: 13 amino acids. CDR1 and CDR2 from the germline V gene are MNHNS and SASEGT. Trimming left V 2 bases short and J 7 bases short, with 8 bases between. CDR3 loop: CASSEQGGEKLFF. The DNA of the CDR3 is TGTGCCAGCAGTGAACAGGGTGGTGAAAAACTGTTTTTT.

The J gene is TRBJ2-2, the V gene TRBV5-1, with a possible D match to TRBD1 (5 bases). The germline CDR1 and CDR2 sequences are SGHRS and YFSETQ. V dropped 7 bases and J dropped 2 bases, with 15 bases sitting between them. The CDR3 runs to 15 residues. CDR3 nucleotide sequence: TGCGCCAGCGCATACCAGGGATCAAACACCGGGGAGCTGTTTTTT. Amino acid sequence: CASAYQGSNTGELFF.

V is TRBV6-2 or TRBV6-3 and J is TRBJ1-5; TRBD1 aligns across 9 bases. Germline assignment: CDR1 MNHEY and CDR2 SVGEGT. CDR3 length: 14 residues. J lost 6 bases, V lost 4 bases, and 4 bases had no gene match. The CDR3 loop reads CASSSGTGIQPQHF. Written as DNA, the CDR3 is TGTGCCAGCAGTTCAGGGACAGGGATTCAGCCCCAGCATTTT.

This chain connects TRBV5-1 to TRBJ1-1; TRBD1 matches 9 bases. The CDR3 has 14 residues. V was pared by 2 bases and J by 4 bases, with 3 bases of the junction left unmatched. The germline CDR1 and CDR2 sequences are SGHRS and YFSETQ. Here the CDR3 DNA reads TGCGCCAGCAGCTTAGGACAGGGGAGCACTGAAGCTTTCTTT. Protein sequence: CASSLGQGSTEAFF. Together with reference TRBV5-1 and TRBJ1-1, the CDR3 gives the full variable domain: KAGVTQTPRYLIKTRGQQVTLSCSPISGHRSVSWYQQTPGQGLQFLFEYFSETQRNKGNFPGRFSGRQFSNSRSEMNVSTLELGDSALYLCASSLGQGSTEAFFGQGTRLTVV.

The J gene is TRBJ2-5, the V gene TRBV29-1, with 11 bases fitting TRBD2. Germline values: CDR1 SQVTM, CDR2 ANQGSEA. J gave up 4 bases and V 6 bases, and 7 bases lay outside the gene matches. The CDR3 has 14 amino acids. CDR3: CSVDSGGARETQYF. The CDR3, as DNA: TGCAGCGTGGATAGCGGGGGGGCCCGAGAGACCCAGTACTTC.

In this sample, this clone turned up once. The CDR3 DNA follows: TGTGCCAGCAGCCCCCGTAATGGGGCCAACGTCCTGACTTTC. It encodes CASSPRNGANVLTF. The V and J genes are TRBV27 and TRBJ2-6; D unclear. Germline V CDR1 and CDR2: MNHEY, SMNVEV (reference sequence). The V end lost 6 bases, the J end lost 3 bases, and 9 bases lay between the germline ends. The CDR3 totals 14 residues.

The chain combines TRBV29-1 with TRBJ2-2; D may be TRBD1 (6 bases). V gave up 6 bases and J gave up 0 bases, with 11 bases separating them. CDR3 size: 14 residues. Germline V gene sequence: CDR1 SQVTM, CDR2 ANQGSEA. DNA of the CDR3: TGCAGCGTAGGGACATCCGCGAACACCGGGGAGCTGTTTTTT. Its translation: CSVGTSANTGELFF.

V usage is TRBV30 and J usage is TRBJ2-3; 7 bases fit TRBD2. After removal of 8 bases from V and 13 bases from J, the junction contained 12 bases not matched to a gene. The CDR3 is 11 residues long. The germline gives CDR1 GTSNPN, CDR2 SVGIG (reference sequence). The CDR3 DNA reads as TGTGCCAGGGACTCGGGAGGAAGGGAGTATTTT. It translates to CARDSGGREYF.

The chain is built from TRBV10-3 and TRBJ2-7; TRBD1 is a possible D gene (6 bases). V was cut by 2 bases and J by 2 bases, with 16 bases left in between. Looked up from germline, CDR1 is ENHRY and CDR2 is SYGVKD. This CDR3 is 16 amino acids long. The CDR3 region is CAISETKVRGTYEQYF. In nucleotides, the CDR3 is TGTGCCATCAGTGAGACGAAGGTCAGGGGTACCTACGAGCAGTACTTC.

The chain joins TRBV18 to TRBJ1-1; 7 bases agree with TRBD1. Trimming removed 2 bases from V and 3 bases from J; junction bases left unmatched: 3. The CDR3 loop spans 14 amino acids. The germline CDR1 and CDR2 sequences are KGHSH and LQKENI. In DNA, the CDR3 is TGTGCCAGCTCACCATTAACAGGGGACACTGAAGCTTTCTTT. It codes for CASSPLTGDTEAFF.

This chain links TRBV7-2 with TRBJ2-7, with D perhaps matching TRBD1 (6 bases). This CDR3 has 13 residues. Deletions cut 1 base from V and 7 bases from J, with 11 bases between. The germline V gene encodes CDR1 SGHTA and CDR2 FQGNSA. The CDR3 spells CASSLGDTPEQYF. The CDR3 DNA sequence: TGTGCCAGCAGCTTAGGGGACACGCCAGAGCAGTACTTC.

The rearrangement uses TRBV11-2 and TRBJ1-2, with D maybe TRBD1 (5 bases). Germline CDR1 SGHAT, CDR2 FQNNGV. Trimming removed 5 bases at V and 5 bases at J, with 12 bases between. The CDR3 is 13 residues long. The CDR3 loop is CASSLGGFYGYTF. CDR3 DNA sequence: TGTGCCAGCAGCCTCGGGGGTTTTTATGGCTACACCTTC.

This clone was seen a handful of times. The CDR3, as DNA: TGTGCCAGCAGCCGGACAGGGGCCACAGGAGATACGCAGTATTTT. Translation: CASSRTGATGDTQYF. The rearrangement joins TRBV6-2 or TRBV6-3 to TRBJ2-3; the match to TRBD1 covers 9 bases. The ends lost 6 bases at V and 5 bases at J; junction bases unmatched: 9. CDR3 length: 15 amino acids. CDR1 MNHEY and CDR2 SVGEGT come from the germline V gene.

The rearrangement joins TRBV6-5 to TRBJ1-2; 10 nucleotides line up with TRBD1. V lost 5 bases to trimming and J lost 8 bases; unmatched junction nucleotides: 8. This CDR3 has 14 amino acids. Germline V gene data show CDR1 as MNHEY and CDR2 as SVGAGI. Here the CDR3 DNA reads TGTGCCAGCAGTACGGGACAGGGGTTCAACGGCTACACCTTC. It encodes CASSTGQGFNGYTF.

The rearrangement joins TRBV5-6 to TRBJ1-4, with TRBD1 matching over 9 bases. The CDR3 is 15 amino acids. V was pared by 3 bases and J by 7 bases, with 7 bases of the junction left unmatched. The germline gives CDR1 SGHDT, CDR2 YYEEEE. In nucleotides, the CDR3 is TGTGCCAGCAGCTCCACAGGGGGCATGGTTGAAAAACTGTTTTTT. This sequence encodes CASSSTGGMVEKLFF.

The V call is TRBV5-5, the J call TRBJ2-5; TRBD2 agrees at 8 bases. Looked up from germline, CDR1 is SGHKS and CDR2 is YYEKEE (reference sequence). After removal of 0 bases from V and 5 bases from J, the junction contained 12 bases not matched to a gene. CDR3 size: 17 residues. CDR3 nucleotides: TGTGCCAGCAGCTTGGGCCAGGGAGCGGGGGCTGGGGAGACCCAGTACTTC. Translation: CASSLGQGAGAGETQYF. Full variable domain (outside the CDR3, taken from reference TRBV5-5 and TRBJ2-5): DAGVTQSPTHLIKTRGQQVTLRCSPISGHKSVSWYQQVLGQGPQFIFQYYEKEERGRGNFPDRFSARQFPNYSSELNVNALLLGDSALYLCASSLGQGAGAGETQYFGPGTRLLVL.